The clone carrying this T cell receptor beta chain was observed a single time. Its specificity is unknown. The CDR3 covers 16 residues. The V and J ends lost 0 bases and 4 bases, in that order; junction bases with no gene match: 4. Per germline, CDR1 SGHAT and CDR2 FQNNGV. The data were obtained in a study of cytomegalovirus exposure and HLA in healthy donors. Study conclusions and caveats: A link between a missense DCLRE1C variant and TCR beta V- and J-gene trimming emerged from a later analysis. Analyses of presence/absence relied on an assumption of roughly uniform sequencing depth across donors. Cytomegalovirus association was listed for roughly 160 TCR beta chains. Beyond CMV serostatus, there was no information to go on about immune exposure.

13 Jbeta primers and 60 Vbeta primers were used for the PCR. This table comes from immunoSEQ multiplex PCR, and its TCRdb copy is limited to in-frame clones, with some not included. The sample yields 160,000 or so clones, approximately 78% seen once. The specimen sequenced was PBMCs. The origin of this receptor is a woman aged 25 to 39 in good health and CMV-seropositive. V is TRBV11-2 and J is TRBJ2-5, with 11 nucleotides matching TRBD2. For the CDR3, the DNA is TGTGCCAGCAGCTTAGACTTAGCGGGGGGGGTAGAGACCCAGTACTTC. Amino acids: CASSLDLAGGVETQYF.